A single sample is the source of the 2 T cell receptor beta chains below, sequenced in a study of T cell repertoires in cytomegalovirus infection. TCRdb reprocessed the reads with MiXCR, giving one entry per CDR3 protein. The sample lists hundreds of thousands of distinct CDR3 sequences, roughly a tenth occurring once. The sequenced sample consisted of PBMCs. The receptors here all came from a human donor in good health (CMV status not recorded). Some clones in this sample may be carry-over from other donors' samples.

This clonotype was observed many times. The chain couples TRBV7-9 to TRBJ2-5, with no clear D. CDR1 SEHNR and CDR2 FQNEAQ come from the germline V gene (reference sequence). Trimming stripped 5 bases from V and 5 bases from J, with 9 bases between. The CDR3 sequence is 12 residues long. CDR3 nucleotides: TGTGCCAGCAGCCCACCCTCGGAGACCCAGTACTTC. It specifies CASSPPSETQYF.

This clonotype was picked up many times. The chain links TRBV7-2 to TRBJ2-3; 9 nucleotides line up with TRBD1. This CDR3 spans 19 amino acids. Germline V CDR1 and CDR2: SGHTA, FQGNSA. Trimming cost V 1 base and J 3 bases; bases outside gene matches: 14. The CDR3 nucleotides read TGTGCCAGCAGCTTAGGCCCCTTTCACAGGGGGCAAAGGACAGATACGCAGTATTTT. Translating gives CASSLGPFHRGQRTDTQYF. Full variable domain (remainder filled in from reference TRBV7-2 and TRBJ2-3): GAGVSQSPSNKVTEKGKDVELRCDPISGHTALYWYRQSLGQGLEFLIYFQGNSAPDKSGLPSDRFSAERTGGSVSTLTIQRTQQEDSAVYLCASSLGPFHRGQRTDTQYFGPGTRLTVL.